A selection of T cell receptor beta chains follows, all from one sample in a study of blood T cells in healthy people across ages. Each CDR3 protein gets one entry after TCRdb re-called the 5' RACE reads with MiXCR. Of 790,000 or so distinct CDR3 sequences in the sample, roughly three fifths are singletons; the top ten hold around a quarter. Sequencing used blood. Source of these receptors: a man in his forties in good health. Both conserved end residues are trimmed from each CDR3.

TRBV12-3/TRBV12-4 ASSLSGRRSNYGYT
TRBV4-2 ASSQGLPEKLF
TRBV29-1 SVEWKGVRETQY
TRBV6-5 ASRGFTGGEVEQY
TRBV6-6 ASRKAGTGGTYEQY
TRBV10-3 AISGGNPGRGLAKNIQY
TRBV12-5 ASGLVRYGGQNTEAF
TRBV7-8 ASSLAPLSSYEQY
TRBV5-6 ASSGTGGDHTQY
TRBV5-1 ASSPPVAKGAGTEAF
TRBV28 AISFGGRVGTDTQY